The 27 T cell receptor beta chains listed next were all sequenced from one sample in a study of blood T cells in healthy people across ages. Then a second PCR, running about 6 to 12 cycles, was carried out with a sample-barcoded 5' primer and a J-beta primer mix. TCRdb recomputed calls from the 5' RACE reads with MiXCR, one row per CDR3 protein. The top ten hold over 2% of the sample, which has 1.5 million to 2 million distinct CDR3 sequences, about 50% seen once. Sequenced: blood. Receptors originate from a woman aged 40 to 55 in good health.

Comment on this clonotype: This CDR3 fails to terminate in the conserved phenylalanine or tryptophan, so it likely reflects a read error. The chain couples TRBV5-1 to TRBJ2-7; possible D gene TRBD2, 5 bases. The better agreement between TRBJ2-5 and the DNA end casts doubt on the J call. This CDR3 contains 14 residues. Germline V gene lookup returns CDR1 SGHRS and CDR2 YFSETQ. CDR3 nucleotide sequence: TGCGCCAGCAGCTTGGACACCCGAGGGGAGACCCAGTACATC. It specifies CASSLDTRGETQYI.

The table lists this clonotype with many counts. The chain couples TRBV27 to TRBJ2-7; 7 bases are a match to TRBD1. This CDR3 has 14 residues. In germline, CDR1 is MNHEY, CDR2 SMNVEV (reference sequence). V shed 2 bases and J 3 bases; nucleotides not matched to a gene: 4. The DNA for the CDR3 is TGTGCCAGCAGTTTAGCCGGGACAGACTACGAGCAGTACTTC. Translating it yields CASSLAGTDYEQYF.

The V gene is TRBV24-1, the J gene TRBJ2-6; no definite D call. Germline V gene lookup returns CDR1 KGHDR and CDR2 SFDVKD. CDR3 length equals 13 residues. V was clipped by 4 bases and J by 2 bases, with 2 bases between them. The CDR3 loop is CATSDPGANVLTF. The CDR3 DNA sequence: TGTGCCACCAGTGACCCTGGGGCCAACGTCCTGACTTTC.

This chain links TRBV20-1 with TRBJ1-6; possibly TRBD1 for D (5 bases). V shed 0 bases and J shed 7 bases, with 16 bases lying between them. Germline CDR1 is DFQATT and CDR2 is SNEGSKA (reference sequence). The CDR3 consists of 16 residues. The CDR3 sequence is CSARDEWQGDNSPLHF. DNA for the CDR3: TGCAGTGCTAGAGATGAGTGGCAGGGAGACAATTCACCCCTCCACTTT.

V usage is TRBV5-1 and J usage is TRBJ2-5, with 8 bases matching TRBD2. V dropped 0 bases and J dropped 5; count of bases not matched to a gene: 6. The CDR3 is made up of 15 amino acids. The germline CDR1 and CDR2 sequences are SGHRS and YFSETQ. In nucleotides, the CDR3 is TGCGCCAGCAGCTTGGGCGGACTAGCCCCGGAGACCCAGTACTTC. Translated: CASSLGGLAPETQYF.

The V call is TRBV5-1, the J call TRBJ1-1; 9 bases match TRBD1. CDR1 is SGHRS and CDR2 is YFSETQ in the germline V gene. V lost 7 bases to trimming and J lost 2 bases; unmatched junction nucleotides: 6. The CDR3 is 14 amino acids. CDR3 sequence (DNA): TGCGCCAGCGGCCAAACAGGGGGCAACACTGAAGCTTTCTTT. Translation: CASGQTGGNTEAFF.

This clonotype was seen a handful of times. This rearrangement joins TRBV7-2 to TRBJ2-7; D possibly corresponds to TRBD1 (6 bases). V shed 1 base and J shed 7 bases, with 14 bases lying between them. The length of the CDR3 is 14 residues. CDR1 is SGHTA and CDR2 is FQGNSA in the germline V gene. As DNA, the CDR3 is TGTGCCAGCAGCTTAGAAAGGTGGCAGGGGGAGCAGTACTTC. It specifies CASSLERWQGEQYF.

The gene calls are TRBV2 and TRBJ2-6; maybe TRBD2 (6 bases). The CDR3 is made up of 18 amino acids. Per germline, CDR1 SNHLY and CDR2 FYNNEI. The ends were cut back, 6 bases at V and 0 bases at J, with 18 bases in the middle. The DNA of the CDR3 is TGTGCCAGCAGATCGGAGGGGACTGGACTCTCTGGGGCCAACGTCCTGACTTTC. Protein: CASRSEGTGLSGANVLTF.

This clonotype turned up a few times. As DNA, the CDR3 is TGTGCCACCAGTGATTCCACCGGGCGGGAGCAGTACTTC. Protein product: CATSDSTGREQYF. V is TRBV24-1 and J is TRBJ2-7; D remains ambiguous. The germline V and J ends were trimmed by 2 bases and 7 bases, with 11 bases remaining between them. Germline V gene sequence: CDR1 KGHDR, CDR2 SFDVKD. The CDR3 sequence is 13 residues long.

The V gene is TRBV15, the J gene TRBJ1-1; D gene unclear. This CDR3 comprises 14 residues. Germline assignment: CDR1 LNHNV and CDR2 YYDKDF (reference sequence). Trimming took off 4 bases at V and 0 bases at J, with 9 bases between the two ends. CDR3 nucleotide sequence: TGTGCCACCAGCATCGCAGCCTTGAACACTGAAGCTTTCTTT. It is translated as CATSIAALNTEAFF.

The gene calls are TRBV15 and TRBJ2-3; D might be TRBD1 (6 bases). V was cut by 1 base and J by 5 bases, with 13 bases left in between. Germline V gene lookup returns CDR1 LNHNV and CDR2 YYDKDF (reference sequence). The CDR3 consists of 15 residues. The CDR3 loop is CATSRVQGPRDTQYF. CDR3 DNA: TGTGCCACCAGCAGAGTGCAGGGGCCCCGAGATACGCAGTATTTT.

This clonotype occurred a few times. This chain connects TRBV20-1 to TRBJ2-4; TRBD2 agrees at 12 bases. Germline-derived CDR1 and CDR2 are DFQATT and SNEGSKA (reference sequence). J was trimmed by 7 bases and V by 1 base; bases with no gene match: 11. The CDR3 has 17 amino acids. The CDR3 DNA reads TGCAGTGCTAGAGGACCCCTAGCGGGGGGGAGTGGGAACATTCAGTACTTC. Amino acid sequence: CSARGPLAGGSGNIQYF.

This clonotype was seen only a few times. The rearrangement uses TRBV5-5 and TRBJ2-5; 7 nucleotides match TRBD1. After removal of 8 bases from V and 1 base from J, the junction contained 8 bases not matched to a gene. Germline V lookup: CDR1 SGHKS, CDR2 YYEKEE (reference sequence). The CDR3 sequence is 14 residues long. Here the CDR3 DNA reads TGTGCCAGTGAACGGACAGGCTTCCAAGAGACCCAGTACTTC. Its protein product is CASERTGFQETQYF.

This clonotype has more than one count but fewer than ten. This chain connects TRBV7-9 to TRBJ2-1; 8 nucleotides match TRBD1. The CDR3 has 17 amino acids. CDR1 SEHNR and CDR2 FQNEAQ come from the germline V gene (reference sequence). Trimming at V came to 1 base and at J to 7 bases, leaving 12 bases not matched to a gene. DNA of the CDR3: TGTGCCAGCAGCTTAGAAACTCGGACAGGGATGGGGAATGAGCAGTTCTTC. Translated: CASSLETRTGMGNEQFF.

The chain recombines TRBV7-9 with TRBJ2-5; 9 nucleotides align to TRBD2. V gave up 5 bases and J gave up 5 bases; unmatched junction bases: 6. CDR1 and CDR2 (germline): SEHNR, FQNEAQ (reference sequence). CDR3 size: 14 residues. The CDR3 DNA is TGTGCCAGCAGCCTCGGACTAGCGTGGGAGACCCAGTACTTC. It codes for CASSLGLAWETQYF.

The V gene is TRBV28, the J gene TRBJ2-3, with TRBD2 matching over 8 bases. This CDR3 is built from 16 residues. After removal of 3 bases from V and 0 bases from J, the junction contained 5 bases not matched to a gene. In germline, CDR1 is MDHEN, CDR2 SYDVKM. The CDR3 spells CASSLSSGTSTDTQYF. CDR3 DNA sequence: TGTGCCAGCAGTTTGAGTAGCGGGACTAGCACAGATACGCAGTATTTT.

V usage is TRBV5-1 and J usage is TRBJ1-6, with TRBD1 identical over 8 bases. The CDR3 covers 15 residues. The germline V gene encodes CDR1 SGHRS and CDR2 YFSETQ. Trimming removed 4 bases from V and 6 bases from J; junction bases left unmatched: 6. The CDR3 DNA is TGCGCCAGCAGCAATACAGGGGGAGGTAATTCACCCCTCCACTTT. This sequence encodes CASSNTGGGNSPLHF.

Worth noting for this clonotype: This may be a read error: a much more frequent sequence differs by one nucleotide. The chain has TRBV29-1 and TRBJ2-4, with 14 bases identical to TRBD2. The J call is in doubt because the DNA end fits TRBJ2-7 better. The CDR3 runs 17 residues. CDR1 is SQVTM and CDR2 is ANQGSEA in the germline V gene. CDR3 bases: TGCAGCGCGAGGAAGTCGGGACTAGCGGGAGCTAGGTACGAGCAGTACTTC. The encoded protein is CSARKSGLAGARYEQYF.

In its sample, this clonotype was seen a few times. The CDR3 DNA reads TGCAGTGCTAGGTCGGGGGTCCAAGAGACCCAGTACTTC. Translated, it gives CSARSGVQETQYF. This chain links TRBV20-1 with TRBJ2-5, with D tentatively TRBD2 (6 bases). Trimming shortened V by 3 bases and J by 1 base, and 9 bases separated the two germline ends. The CDR3 has 13 residues. CDR1 DFQATT and CDR2 SNEGSKA come from the germline V gene (reference sequence).

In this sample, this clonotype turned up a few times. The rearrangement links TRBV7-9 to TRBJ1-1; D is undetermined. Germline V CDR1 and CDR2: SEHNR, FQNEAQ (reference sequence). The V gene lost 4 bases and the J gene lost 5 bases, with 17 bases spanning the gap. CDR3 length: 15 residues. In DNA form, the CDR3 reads TGTGCCAGCAGCTCCCCTCCGGTTGGCGGGACTGAAGCTTTCTTT. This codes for CASSSPPVGGTEAFF.

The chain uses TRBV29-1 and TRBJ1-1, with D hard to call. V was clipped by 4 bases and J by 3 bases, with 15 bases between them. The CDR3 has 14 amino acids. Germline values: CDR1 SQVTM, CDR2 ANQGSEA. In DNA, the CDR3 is TGCAGCGTTGGTATGTCGTATGGGGACACTGAAGCTTTCTTT. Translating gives CSVGMSYGDTEAFF.

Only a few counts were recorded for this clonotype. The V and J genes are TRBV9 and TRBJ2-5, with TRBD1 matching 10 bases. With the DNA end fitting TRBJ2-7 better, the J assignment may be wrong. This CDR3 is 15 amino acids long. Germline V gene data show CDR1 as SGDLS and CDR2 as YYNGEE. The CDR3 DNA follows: TGTGCCAGCAGCGTAGACCCCGGGACAGGGGACGAGCAGTACTTC. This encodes CASSVDPGTGDEQYF.

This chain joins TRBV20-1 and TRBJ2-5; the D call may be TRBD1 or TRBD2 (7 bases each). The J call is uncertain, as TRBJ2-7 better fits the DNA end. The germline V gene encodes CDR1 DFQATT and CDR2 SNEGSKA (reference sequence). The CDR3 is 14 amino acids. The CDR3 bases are TGCAGTGCTAGCGCCTGGGAGGGGGCTGGCGAGCAGTACTTC. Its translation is CSASAWEGAGEQYF.

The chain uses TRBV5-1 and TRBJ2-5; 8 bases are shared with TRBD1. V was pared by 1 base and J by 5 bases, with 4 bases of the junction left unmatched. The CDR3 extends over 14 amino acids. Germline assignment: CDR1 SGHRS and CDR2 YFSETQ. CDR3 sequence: CASSLSQGAETQYF. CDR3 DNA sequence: TGCGCCAGCAGCTTGTCGCAGGGGGCTGAGACCCAGTACTTC.

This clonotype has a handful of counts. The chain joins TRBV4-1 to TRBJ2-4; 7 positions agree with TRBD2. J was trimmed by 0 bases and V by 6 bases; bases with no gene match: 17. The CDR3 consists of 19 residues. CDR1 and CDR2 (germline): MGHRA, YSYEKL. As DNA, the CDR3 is TGCGCCAGCAGTAAGGGGAGGGCCGATGACTCATTAGCCAAAAACATTCAGTACTTC. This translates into CASSKGRADDSLAKNIQYF.

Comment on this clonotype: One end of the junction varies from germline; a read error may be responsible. The CDR3 spells CAGSELRGAPGADTQYF. CDR3 bases: TGTGCCGGCAGTGAATTACGGGGGGCGCCCGGGGCAGATACGCAGTATTTT. The chain joins TRBV25-1 to TRBJ2-3; a possible D gene is TRBD2 (7 bases). The germline CDR1 and CDR2 sequences are MGHDK and SYGVNS. The CDR3 is 17 amino acids.

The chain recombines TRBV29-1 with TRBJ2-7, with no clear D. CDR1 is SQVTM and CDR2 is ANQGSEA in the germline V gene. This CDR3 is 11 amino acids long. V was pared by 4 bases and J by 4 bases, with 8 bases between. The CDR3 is CSVGSPYEQYF. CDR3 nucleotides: TGCAGCGTTGGGAGTCCGTACGAGCAGTACTTC.